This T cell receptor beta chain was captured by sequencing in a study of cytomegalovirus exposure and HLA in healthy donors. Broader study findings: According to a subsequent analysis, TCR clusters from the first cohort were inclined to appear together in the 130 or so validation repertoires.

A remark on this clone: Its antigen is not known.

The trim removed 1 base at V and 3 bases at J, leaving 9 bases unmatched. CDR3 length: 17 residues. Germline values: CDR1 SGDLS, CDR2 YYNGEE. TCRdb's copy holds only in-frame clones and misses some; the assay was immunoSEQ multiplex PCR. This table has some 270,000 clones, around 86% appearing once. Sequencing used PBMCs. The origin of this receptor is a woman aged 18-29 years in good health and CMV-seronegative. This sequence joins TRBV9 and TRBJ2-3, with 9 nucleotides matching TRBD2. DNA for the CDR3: TGTGCCAGCAGCGTAACCGGGCTAGCGGGACTGACAGATACGCAGTATTTT. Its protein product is CASSVTGLAGLTDTQYF.